This T cell receptor (beta chain) was observed in a study of beta chain features in type 1 diabetes. Study-wide context: Across every sample, roughly 100 million sorted cells were examined in total. Study outcomes and limitations: TCRB repertoires of naive, central memory and Treg cells appeared more similar among patients than among healthy donors. Shorter templates might be favored by PCR, and equally so in patients and in controls. All four CD4+ subsets of Type 1 diabetes patients contained TCRB CDR3s that were moderately but significantly shorter.

This CDR3 has 15 residues. The V and J ends lost 1 base and 4 bases, in that order; junction bases with no gene match: 2. CDR1 SSHAT and CDR2 FNYEAQ come from the germline V gene (reference sequence). Every bit of the isolated RNA underwent reverse transcription, so sequencing read expressed TCRB transcripts. Profiled with immunoSEQ multiplex PCR; TCRdb holds only in-frame clones, not every one. In the table there are hundreds of thousands of clones, roughly 15% of which are singletons. Notes on this clone: Its antigen is undetermined.

The sample was naive CD4+ T cells from blood. The source of this sequence is a man between 18 and 29 years old with type 1 diabetes. This sequence joins TRBV7-7 and TRBJ2-2; 8 nucleotides agree with TRBD1. In nucleotides, the CDR3 is TGTGCCAGCAGCTTAGGGACAGGGCCCACCGGGGAGCTGTTTTTT. Translation: CASSLGTGPTGELFF. The variable domain in full, completed from reference TRBV7-7 and TRBJ2-2, reads GAGVSQSPRYKVTKRGQDVTLRCDPISSHATLYWYQQALGQGPEFLTYFNYEAQPDKSGLPSDRFSAERPEGSISTLTIQRTEQRDSAMYRCASSLGTGPTGELFFGEGSRLTVL.